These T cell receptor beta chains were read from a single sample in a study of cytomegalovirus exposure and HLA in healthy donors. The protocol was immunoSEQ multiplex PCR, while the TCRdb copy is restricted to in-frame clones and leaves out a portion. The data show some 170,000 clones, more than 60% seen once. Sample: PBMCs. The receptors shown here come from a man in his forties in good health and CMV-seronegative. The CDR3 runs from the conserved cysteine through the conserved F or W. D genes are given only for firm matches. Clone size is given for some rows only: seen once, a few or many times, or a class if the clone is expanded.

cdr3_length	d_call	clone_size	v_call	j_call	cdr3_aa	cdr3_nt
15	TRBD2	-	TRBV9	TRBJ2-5	CASSAGSGVKETQYF	TGTGCCAGCAGCGCCGGTAGCGGGGTAAAAGAGACCCAGTACTTC
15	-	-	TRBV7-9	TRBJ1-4	CASSLERATNEKLFF	TGTGCCAGCAGCTTAGAACGGGCAACTAATGAAAAACTGTTTTTT
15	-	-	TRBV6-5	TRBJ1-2	CASSYSSGPNYGYTF	TGTGCCAGCAGTTACTCGTCAGGGCCTAACTATGGCTACACCTTC
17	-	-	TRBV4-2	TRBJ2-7	CASSQENGQAARYEQYF	TGTGCCAGCAGCCAAGAAAACGGCCAGGCAGCCAGGTACGAGCAGTACTTC
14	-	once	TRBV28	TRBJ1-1	CASRAPGSVTEAFF	TGTGCCAGCAGGGCCCCGGGGAGCGTCACTGAAGCTTTCTTT
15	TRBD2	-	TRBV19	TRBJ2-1	CASSRLAGVGDEQFF	TGTGCCAGTAGTAGACTAGCGGGGGTTGGGGATGAGCAGTTCTTC
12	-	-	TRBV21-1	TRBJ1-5	CAGGTGLQPQHF	TGTGCCGGGGGGACAGGGCTTCAGCCCCAGCATTTT
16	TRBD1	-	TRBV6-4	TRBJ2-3	CASSLGEGAGADTQYF	TGTGCCAGCAGCCTCGGAGAGGGGGCAGGAGCAGATACGCAGTATTTT
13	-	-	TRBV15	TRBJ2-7	CATSGQGTYEQYF	TGTGCCACCAGCGGGCAGGGCACCTACGAGCAGTACTTC
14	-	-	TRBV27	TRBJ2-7	CASSLGSPLDEQYF	TGTGCCAGCAGTTTAGGGAGCCCCCTGGACGAGCAGTACTTC
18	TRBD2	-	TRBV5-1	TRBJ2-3	CASSLAPRTSGGTDTQYF	TGCGCCAGCAGCTTGGCCCCCAGGACTAGCGGGGGAACGGATACGCAGTATTTT
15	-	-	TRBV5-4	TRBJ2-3	CASSSPGVRADTQYF	TGTGCCAGCAGCTCGCCGGGGGTGAGGGCAGATACGCAGTATTTT
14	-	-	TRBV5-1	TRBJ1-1	CASSSAGGWTEAFF	TGCGCCAGCAGCTCCGCGGGGGGATGGACTGAAGCTTTCTTT
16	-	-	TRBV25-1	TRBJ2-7	CASSEYSAPHSYEQYF	TGTGCCAGCAGTGAATACAGTGCTCCCCATTCCTACGAGCAGTACTTC
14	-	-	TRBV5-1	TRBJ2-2	CASSFSGVTGELFF	TGCGCCAGCAGCTTTTCAGGGGTCACCGGGGAGCTGTTTTTT
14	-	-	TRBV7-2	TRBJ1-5	CASSLRTDYQPQHF	TGTGCCAGCAGCTTAAGGACGGACTATCAGCCCCAGCATTTT
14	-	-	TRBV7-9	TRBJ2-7	CASSISGSSYEQYF	TGTGCCAGCAGCATTAGCGGCTCCTCCTACGAGCAGTACTTC
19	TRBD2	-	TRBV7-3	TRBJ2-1	CASSRGLAGGFPNYNEQFF	TGTGCCAGCAGCCGAGGACTAGCGGGGGGCTTTCCCAACTACAATGAGCAGTTCTTC
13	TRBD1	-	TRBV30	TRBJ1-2	CAGTGTGNYGYTF	TGTGCCGGTACCGGGACAGGGAACTATGGCTACACCTTC
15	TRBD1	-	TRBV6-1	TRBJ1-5	CASARDRVGNQPQHF	TGTGCCAGCGCACGGGACAGGGTGGGCAATCAGCCCCAGCATTTT
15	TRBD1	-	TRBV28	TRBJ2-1	CASSLTGGGYNEQFF	TGTGCCAGCAGTTTAACAGGGGGTGGCTACAATGAGCAGTTCTTC
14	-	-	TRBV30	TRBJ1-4	CAGEVGTRNEKLFF	TGTGCAGGCGAGGTGGGGACAAGAAATGAAAAACTGTTTTTT
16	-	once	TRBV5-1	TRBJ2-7	CASSSVPHQGGNEQYF	TGCGCCAGCAGCTCCGTGCCCCATCAGGGGGGCAACGAGCAGTACTTC
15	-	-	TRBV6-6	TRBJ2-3	CASRGQSRATDTQYF	TGTGCCAGCAGGGGTCAATCCAGGGCCACAGATACGCAGTATTTT
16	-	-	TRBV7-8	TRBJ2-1	CASSFPLGGALDEQFF	TGTGCCAGCAGCTTTCCCTTGGGGGGGGCCTTGGATGAGCAGTTCTTC
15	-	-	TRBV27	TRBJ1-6	CASSSNTLYNSPLHF	TGTGCCAGCAGTTCCAACACGCTCTATAATTCACCCCTCCACTTT
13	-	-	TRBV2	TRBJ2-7	CASSDRGSYEQYF	TGTGCCAGCAGTGACAGGGGTTCCTACGAGCAGTACTTC
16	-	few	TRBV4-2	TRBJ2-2	CASSQAQGQVAGELFF	TGTGCCAGCAGCCAAGCCCAGGGGCAAGTGGCCGGGGAGCTGTTTTTT
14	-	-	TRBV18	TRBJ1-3	CASSQGRAGNTIYF	TGTGCCAGCTCCCAGGGGAGGGCGGGAAACACCATATATTTT
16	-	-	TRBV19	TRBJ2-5	CASSPREAGKEETQYF	TGTGCCAGTAGTCCCCGTGAAGCGGGTAAGGAAGAGACCCAGTACTTC
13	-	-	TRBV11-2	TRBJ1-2	CASSSRRPGGYTF	TGTGCCAGCAGCTCCCGGCGTCCGGGAGGCTACACCTTC
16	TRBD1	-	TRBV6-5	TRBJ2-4	CASSYDRGFLQNIQYF	TGTGCCAGCAGTTACGACAGGGGGTTTCTCCAAAACATTCAGTACTTC
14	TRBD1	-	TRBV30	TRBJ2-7	CAWSAVGTGGEQYF	TGTGCCTGGAGTGCGGTGGGGACAGGGGGTGAGCAGTACTTC
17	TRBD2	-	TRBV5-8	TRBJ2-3	CASSPATSGGGTDTQYF	TGTGCCAGCAGCCCGGCGACTAGCGGGGGGGGCACAGATACGCAGTATTTT
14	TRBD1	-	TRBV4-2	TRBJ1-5	CASSQVQGDQPQHF	TGTGCCAGCAGCCAAGTACAGGGGGATCAGCCCCAGCATTTT
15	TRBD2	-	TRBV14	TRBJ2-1	CASSQGGGGAWEQFF	TGTGCCAGCAGCCAAGGGGGCGGGGGGGCCTGGGAGCAGTTCTTC
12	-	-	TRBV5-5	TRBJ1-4	CASSLAAKGLFF	TGTGCCAGCAGCTTGGCGGCGAAGGGGCTGTTTTTT
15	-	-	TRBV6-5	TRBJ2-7	CASSYSQGPGYEQYF	TGTGCCAGCAGTTACTCGCAGGGGCCAGGCTACGAGCAGTACTTC
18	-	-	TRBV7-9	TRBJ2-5	CASSPPPYEGGPGETQYF	TGTGCCAGCAGCCCTCCCCCTTATGAGGGGGGGCCTGGGGAGACCCAGTACTTC
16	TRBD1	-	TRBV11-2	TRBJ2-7	CASSSQQGSKVGEQYF	TGTGCCAGCAGCTCACAACAGGGGTCGAAAGTCGGCGAGCAGTACTTC
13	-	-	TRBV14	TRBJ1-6	CASSQDLYSPLHF	TGTGCCAGCAGCCAAGATCTCTATTCACCCCTCCACTTT
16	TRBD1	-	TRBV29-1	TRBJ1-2	CSVDLRDRVVGNGYTF	TGCAGCGTGGATCTCCGGGACAGGGTTGTGGGGAATGGCTACACCTTC
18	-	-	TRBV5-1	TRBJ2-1	CASSMGGGGQSSYNEQFF	TGCGCCAGCAGCATGGGGGGGGGCGGTCAGAGCTCCTACAATGAGCAGTTCTTC
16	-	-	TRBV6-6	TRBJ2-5	CASSRPLPAGYGTQYF	TGTGCCAGCAGTCGCCCCCTCCCAGCGGGTTATGGGACCCAGTACTTC
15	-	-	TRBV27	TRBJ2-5	CASSTLSGGQETQYF	TGTGCCAGCAGTACCCTTAGCGGAGGACAAGAGACCCAGTACTTC
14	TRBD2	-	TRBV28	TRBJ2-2	CASSWTRHSGELFF	TGTGCCAGCAGTTGGACTAGACACTCCGGGGAGCTGTTTTTT
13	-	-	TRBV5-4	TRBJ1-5	CASSFQGSQPQHF	TGTGCCAGCAGCTTTCAGGGAAGTCAGCCCCAGCATTTT
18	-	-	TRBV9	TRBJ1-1	CASSPRSGTSGGNTEAFF	TGTGCCAGCAGCCCGCGATCAGGGACTAGCGGGGGGAACACTGAAGCTTTCTTT